Below are 13 T cell receptor beta chains sequenced from a single sample in a study of CD8 T cells in Susac syndrome. RNA totalling about 0.5 to 1 ug underwent reverse transcription with random hexamers. TCRdb called the immunoSEQ multiplex PCR reads again in MiXCR, with one record for every CDR3 protein. Among approximately 180,000 distinct CDR3 sequences listed, approximately 93% were seen once. The sequenced sample consisted of CD4+ T cells from PBMCs. Receptor source: a human donor with multiple sclerosis.

This rearrangement joins TRBV30 to TRBJ1-2; TRBD1 matches 7 bases. The CDR3 spans 14 residues. With 3 bases clipped from V and 4 bases from J, the junction kept 8 bases outside the gene matches. Germline loops: CDR1 GTSNPN, CDR2 SVGIG (reference sequence). The CDR3 sequence is CAWSPQGQSYGYTF. The CDR3 coding sequence is TGTGCCTGGAGCCCACAGGGGCAAAGCTATGGCTACACCTTC.

The rearrangement joins TRBV6-5 to TRBJ2-5; D ambiguous. Trimming stripped 7 bases from V and 2 bases from J, with 11 bases between. The germline CDR1 and CDR2 sequences are MNHEY and SVGAGI. The CDR3 totals 13 residues. The CDR3 sequence: CASNHGLQETQYF. CDR3 nucleotide sequence: TGTGCCAGCAACCACGGTCTACAAGAGACCCAGTACTTC.

CDR3 region: CASSTQAGLLNNSPLHF. In DNA form, the CDR3 reads TGTGCCAGCAGCACCCAGGCGGGGCTGCTAAATAATTCACCCCTCCACTTT. This chain joins TRBV7-9 and TRBJ1-6; D is perhaps TRBD1 (5 bases). Trimming left V 5 bases short and J 5 bases short, with 19 bases between. Germline V CDR1 and CDR2: SEHNR, FQNEAQ (reference sequence). This CDR3 spans 17 amino acids.

The chain has TRBV7-2 and TRBJ2-2; either TRBD1 or TRBD2 may fit D (5 bases each). V shed 1 base and J shed 8 bases, with 11 bases lying between them. This CDR3 region has 14 residues. Per the germline V gene, CDR1 is SGHTA and CDR2 is FQGNSA. CDR3 bases: TGTGCCAGCAGCTTAGGAGTCGGGGCAGGGGAGCTGTTTTTT. Translating gives CASSLGVGAGELFF.

V and J are TRBV30 and TRBJ2-7, with a tentative D call TRBD1 (5 bases). CDR1 and CDR2 from the germline V gene are GTSNPN and SVGIG (reference sequence). V lost 0 bases, J lost 0 bases, and 9 bases lay in between. The CDR3 is made up of 14 amino acids. CDR3 loop: CAWSVWGSSYEQYF. The CDR3 bases are TGTGCCTGGAGTGTATGGGGCAGCTCCTACGAGCAGTACTTC.

This clonotype was observed once. The chain joins TRBV11-3 to TRBJ1-6; D is ambiguous. V was cut by 0 bases and J by 6 bases, with 3 bases left in between. Germline CDR1 and CDR2: SGHNT and YENEEA. The CDR3 is made up of 13 amino acids. CDR3 coding DNA: TGTGCCAGCAGCTTAGATGGTAATTCACCCCTCCACTTT. This gives the protein CASSLDGNSPLHF.

The chain employs TRBV7-8 and TRBJ2-5; 7 bases line up with TRBD2. The CDR3 totals 15 residues. V shed 2 bases and J 2 bases; nucleotides not matched to a gene: 5. Germline V gene lookup returns CDR1 SGHVS and CDR2 FQNEAQ. The CDR3 nucleotides read TGTGCCAGCAGCTTAAAGCGGGAAATGCAAGAGACCCAGTACTTC. Its translation is CASSLKREMQETQYF.

This sequence joins TRBV15 and TRBJ2-2; no clear D. Trimming cost V 2 bases and J 3 bases, with 7 bases left between them. The germline gives CDR1 LNHNV, CDR2 YYDKDF (reference sequence). The CDR3 runs to 14 residues. CDR3 coding DNA: TGTGCCACCAGCAGACAGGACGACACCGGGGAGCTGTTTTTT. Amino acids: CATSRQDDTGELFF.

The chain recombines TRBV7-9 with TRBJ1-1, with no clear D. V was clipped by 1 base and J by 1 base, with 4 bases between them. The CDR3 consists of 13 residues. Germline-derived CDR1 and CDR2 are SEHNR and FQNEAQ (reference sequence). Written as DNA, the CDR3 is TGTGCCAGCAGCTTAGGCTGGAACACTGAAGCTTTCTTT. It yields the protein CASSLGWNTEAFF.

The chain employs TRBV4-2 and TRBJ2-1; D is unclear. This CDR3 contains 14 residues. With 0 bases removed from V and 6 bases from J, the gap between germline ends came to 9 bases. Germline V gene sequence: CDR1 LGHNA, CDR2 YNFKEQ. The CDR3 sequence is CASSQEGPSNEQFF. The CDR3 DNA reads TGTGCCAGCAGCCAAGAGGGCCCAAGCAATGAGCAGTTCTTC.

The chain combines TRBV4-3 with TRBJ1-1, with D tentatively TRBD1 (5 bases). The CDR3 sequence is 15 residues long. V lost 4 bases, J lost 1 base, and 13 bases lay in between. In germline, CDR1 is LGHNA, CDR2 YSLEER. This CDR3 reads CASSRPGQKNTEAFF. The CDR3 DNA reads TGCGCCAGCAGCCGCCCGGGGCAGAAGAACACTGAAGCTTTCTTT.

This clonotype was counted between two and nine times. The chain has TRBV7-9 and TRBJ2-5; D gene unclear. Germline V gene lookup returns CDR1 SEHNR and CDR2 FQNEAQ (reference sequence). Trimming shortened V by 4 bases and J by 0 bases, and 6 bases separated the two germline ends. The CDR3 runs to 13 residues. Written as DNA, the CDR3 is TGTGCCAGCAGCTACGCTAACCAAGAGACCCAGTACTTC. Translating it yields CASSYANQETQYF. Complete variable domain (other parts from reference TRBV7-9 and TRBJ2-5): DTGVSQNPRHKITKRGQNVTFRCDPISEHNRLYWYRQTLGQGPEFLTYFQNEAQLEKSRLLSDRFSAERPKGSFSTLEIQRTEQGDSAMYLCASSYANQETQYFGPGTRLLVL.

In nucleotides, the CDR3 is TGCAGTGCTAGAGGGGGGGGACTTAGGGAGCAGTACTTC. Residues: CSARGGGLREQYF. The chain employs TRBV20-1 and TRBJ2-7; 7 positions agree with TRBD2. The CDR3 spans 13 residues. The trim removed 1 base at V and 7 bases at J, leaving 7 bases unmatched. CDR1 is DFQATT and CDR2 is SNEGSKA in the germline V gene (reference sequence).